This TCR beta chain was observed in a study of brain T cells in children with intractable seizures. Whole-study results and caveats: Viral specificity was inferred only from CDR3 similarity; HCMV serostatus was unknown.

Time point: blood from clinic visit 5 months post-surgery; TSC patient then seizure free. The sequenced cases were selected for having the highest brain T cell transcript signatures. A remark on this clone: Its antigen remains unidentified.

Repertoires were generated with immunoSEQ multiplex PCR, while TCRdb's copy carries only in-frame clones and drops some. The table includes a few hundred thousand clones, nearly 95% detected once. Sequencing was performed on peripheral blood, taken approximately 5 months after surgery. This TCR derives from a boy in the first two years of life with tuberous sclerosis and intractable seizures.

CDR3 nucleotides: TGTGCCAGCAGCTTGGGTCCGACGCAGTATTTT. Protein: CASSLGPTQYF. This chain connects TRBV5-4 to TRBJ2-3; D gene ambiguous. CDR1 and CDR2 from the germline V gene are SGHNT and YYREEE (reference sequence). The CDR3 consists of 11 residues. V shed 0 bases and J shed 9 bases, with 5 bases lying between them.